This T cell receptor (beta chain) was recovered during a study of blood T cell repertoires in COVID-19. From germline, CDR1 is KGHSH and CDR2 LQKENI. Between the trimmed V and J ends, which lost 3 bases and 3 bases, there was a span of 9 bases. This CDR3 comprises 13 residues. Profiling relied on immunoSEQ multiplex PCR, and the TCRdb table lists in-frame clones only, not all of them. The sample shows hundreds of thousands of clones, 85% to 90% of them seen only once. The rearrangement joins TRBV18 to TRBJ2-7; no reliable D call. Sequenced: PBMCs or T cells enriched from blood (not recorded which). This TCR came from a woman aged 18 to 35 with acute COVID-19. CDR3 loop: CASSPTDFYEQYF. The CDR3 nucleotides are TGTGCCAGCTCACCCACAGATTTCTACGAGCAGTACTTC.